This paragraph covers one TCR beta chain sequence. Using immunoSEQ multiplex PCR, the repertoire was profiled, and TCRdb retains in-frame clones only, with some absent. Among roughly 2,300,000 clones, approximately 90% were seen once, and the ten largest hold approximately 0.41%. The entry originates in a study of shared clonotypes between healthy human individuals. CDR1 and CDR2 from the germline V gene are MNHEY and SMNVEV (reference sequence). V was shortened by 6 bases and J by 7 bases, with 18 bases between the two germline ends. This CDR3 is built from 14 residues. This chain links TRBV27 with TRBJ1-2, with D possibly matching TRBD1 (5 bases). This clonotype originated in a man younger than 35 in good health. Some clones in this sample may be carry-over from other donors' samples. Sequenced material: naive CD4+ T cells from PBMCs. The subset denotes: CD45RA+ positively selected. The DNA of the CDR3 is TGTGCCAGCAGGCTCTCAGGGCTAGCAGGTGGCTACACCTTC. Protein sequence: CASRLSGLAGGYTF.